A single TCR beta chain is shown here with its context. What it binds is not known. The data were obtained in a study of beta chain features in type 1 diabetes. General study points: In every one of the four CD4+ subsets, TCRB CDR3s were moderately but significantly shorter in Type 1 diabetes patients.

Sequenced material consisted of expressed TCRB transcripts (all of the isolated RNA was reverse transcribed). This table comes from immunoSEQ multiplex PCR, and its TCRdb copy is limited to in-frame clones, with some not included. The sample consists of roughly 180,000 clones, 7.5% to 8.5% of them appearing once. Germline loops: CDR1 SQVTM, CDR2 ANQGSEA. The CDR3 contains 12 residues. Trimming pared 7 bases from V and 4 bases from J, leaving 13 bases between. Sequencing was done on a sample of central memory CD4+ T cells from blood. The chain joins TRBV29-1 to TRBJ2-5; weak D call: TRBD2 (7 bases). This TCR derives from a man younger than 35 with type 1 diabetes. In DNA form, the CDR3 reads TGCAGCGGCGGGGGCTCCGCAGAGACCCAGTACTTC. Translated: CSGGGSAETQYF. The complete variable domain, with remaining parts taken from reference TRBV29-1 and TRBJ2-5, reads SAVISQKPSRDICQRGTSLTIQCQVDSQVTMMFWYRQQPGQSLTLIATANQGSEATYESGFVIDKFPISRPNLTFSTLTVSNMSPEDSSIYLCSGGGSAETQYFGPGTRLLVL.